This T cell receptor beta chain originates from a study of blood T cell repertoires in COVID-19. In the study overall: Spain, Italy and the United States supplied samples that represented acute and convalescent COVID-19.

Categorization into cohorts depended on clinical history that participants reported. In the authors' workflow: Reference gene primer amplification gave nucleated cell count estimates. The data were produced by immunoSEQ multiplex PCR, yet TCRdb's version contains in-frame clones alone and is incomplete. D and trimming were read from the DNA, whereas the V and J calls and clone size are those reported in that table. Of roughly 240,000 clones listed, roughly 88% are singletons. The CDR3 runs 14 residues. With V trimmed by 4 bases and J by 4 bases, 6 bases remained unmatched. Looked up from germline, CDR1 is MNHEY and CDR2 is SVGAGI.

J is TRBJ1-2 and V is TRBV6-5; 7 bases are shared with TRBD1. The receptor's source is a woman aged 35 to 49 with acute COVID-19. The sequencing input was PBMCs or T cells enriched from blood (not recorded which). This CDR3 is CASSSRRDSYGYTF. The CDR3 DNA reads TGTGCCAGCAGTTCCAGGAGGGACAGCTATGGCTACACCTTC.